This passage covers 26 T cell receptor beta chains from one sample sequenced in a study of blood T cell repertoires in COVID-19. Data came from immunoSEQ multiplex PCR; TCRdb stores just in-frame clones and leaves some out. The table includes hundreds of thousands of clones, more than 85% detected once. Sequenced material: PBMCs or T cells enriched from blood (not recorded which). All receptors derive from a man in his forties who had recovered from COVID-19.

The V gene is TRBV10-2, the J gene TRBJ2-7; TRBD1 aligns across 7 bases. V was pared by 6 bases and J by 3 bases, with 5 bases of the junction left unmatched. From germline, CDR1 is WSHSY and CDR2 SAAADI. The CDR3 loop spans 13 amino acids. The CDR3 DNA sequence: TGCGCCAGCAGGCCGGGACAGATCTACGAGCAGTACTTC. Amino acid sequence: CASRPGQIYEQYF.

A single count supports this clone. The chain is built from TRBV11-3 and TRBJ2-4, with D possibly matching TRBD1 (5 bases). CDR3 size: 16 residues. V shed 3 bases and J shed 4 bases, with 16 bases lying between them. Per the germline V gene, CDR1 is SGHNT and CDR2 is YENEEA. The CDR3 bases are TGTGCCAGCAGCTTCGCCCTGACAGAATTAAAAAACATTCAGTACTTC. This sequence encodes CASSFALTELKNIQYF.

This chain joins TRBV19 and TRBJ2-4; 13 bases line up with TRBD2. There are 19 residues in the CDR3. Per germline, CDR1 LNHDA and CDR2 SQIVND (reference sequence). The ends lost 5 bases at V and 0 bases at J; junction bases unmatched: 10. The CDR3 loop reads CASSSGLAGDSLAKNIQYF. In DNA, the CDR3 is TGTGCCAGTAGTTCTGGACTAGCGGGGGACTCTTTAGCCAAAAACATTCAGTACTTC.

The V gene is TRBV20-1, the J gene TRBJ1-1; maybe TRBD1 (5 bases). Germline V gene lookup returns CDR1 DFQATT and CDR2 SNEGSKA (reference sequence). V shed 3 bases and J shed 6 bases, with 14 bases lying between them. The CDR3 length is 13 residues. The CDR3 DNA sequence: TGCAGTGCTAGTGGCGGAGGGGCTCCTGAAGCTTTCTTT. This sequence encodes CSASGGGAPEAFF.

V is TRBV18 and J is TRBJ1-1, with a possible D match to TRBD1 (6 bases). Germline CDR1 and CDR2: KGHSH and LQKENI. The CDR3 spans 14 residues. V was clipped by 6 bases and J by 6 bases, with 17 bases between them. The CDR3 spells CASSPQDSLAEAFF. DNA for the CDR3: TGTGCCAGCTCCCCCCAGGACAGTCTGGCTGAAGCTTTCTTT.

The CDR3 nucleotides are TGCGCCAGCAGCTTTCGCCCAGGGCCAGTCGCGGATGCTTTCTTT. Translating gives CASSFRPGPVADAFF. The rearrangement joins TRBV5-1 to TRBJ1-1; tentatively, D is TRBD1 (5 bases). This CDR3 region has 15 residues. Trimming removed 2 bases at V and 11 bases at J, with 22 bases between. Germline loops: CDR1 SGHRS, CDR2 YFSETQ.

This sequence joins TRBV28 and TRBJ1-6, with a weak D call TRBD1 (6 bases). In germline, CDR1 is MDHEN, CDR2 SYDVKM. This CDR3 is built from 17 residues. Trimming cost V 1 base and J 4 bases, with 14 bases left between them. The CDR3 sequence: CASSLFTLTGYNSPLHF. CDR3 nucleotide sequence: TGTGCCAGCAGTTTATTTACACTCACAGGGTATAATTCACCCCTCCACTTT.

J is TRBJ2-3 and V is TRBV5-1, with 7 bases aligning to TRBD2. The CDR3 has 16 residues. Losses at the gene ends were 0 bases for V and 0 bases for J; bases not matched to a gene: 4. Germline V gives CDR1 SGHRS, CDR2 YFSETQ. The chain's CDR3 is CASSLEFSGSTDTQYF. CDR3 nucleotides: TGCGCCAGCAGCTTGGAATTTAGCGGGAGCACAGATACGCAGTATTTT.

The V gene is TRBV5-1, the J gene TRBJ2-7; 8 nucleotides agree with TRBD1. The CDR3 consists of 14 residues. V was clipped by 4 bases and J by 2 bases; unmatched bases: 5. CDR1 and CDR2 (germline): SGHRS, YFSETQ. CDR3 sequence: CASSQGTGTYEQYF. The CDR3 DNA is TGCGCCAGCAGCCAAGGGACAGGAACCTACGAGCAGTACTTC.

In its sample, this clone was seen once. The chain joins TRBV4-2 to TRBJ2-1; the match to TRBD2 covers 9 bases. V shed 0 bases and J 5 bases; nucleotides not matched to a gene: 14. CDR1 is LGHNA and CDR2 is YNFKEQ in the germline V gene. This CDR3 is 19 amino acids long. The CDR3 sequence: CASSQDGGYSGSKHNEQFF. CDR3 DNA sequence: TGTGCCAGCAGCCAAGATGGGGGCTATAGCGGGAGTAAACACAATGAGCAGTTCTTC.

The chain couples TRBV7-2 to TRBJ2-3; 10 bases align to TRBD2. The CDR3 is 17 amino acids. V was clipped by 4 bases and J by 2 bases; unmatched bases: 9. Germline loops: CDR1 SGHTA, CDR2 FQGNSA. CDR3 amino acids: CASSSPLAGAFTDTQYF. The CDR3, as DNA: TGTGCCAGCAGCTCTCCCCTAGCGGGGGCTTTCACAGATACGCAGTATTTT.

The DNA of the CDR3 is TGTGCCAGCAGCCCCCTTCGGGGGAGCGGGGGGGCAAATGAGCAGTTCTTC. Its protein product is CASSPLRGSGGANEQFF. The gene calls are TRBV7-3 and TRBJ2-1; the match to TRBD2 covers 10 bases. This CDR3 has 17 amino acids. J was trimmed by 7 bases and V by 5 bases; bases with no gene match: 14. Germline V CDR1 and CDR2: SGHTA, FQGTGA. The whole variable domain, filled in from reference TRBV7-3 and TRBJ2-1, reads GAGVSQTPSNKVTEKGKYVELRCDPISGHTALYWYRQSLGQGPEFLIYFQGTGAADDSGLPNDRFFAVRPEGSVSTLKIQRTERGDSAVYLCASSPLRGSGGANEQFFGPGTRLTVL.

The chain has TRBV5-1 and TRBJ1-2; possibly TRBD1 for D (6 bases). Germline V gives CDR1 SGHRS, CDR2 YFSETQ. This CDR3 has 15 amino acids. Between the trimmed V and J ends, which lost 0 bases and 7 bases, there was a span of 16 bases. CDR3: CASSLGSGVPRGYTF. For the CDR3, the DNA is TGCGCCAGCAGCTTGGGCTCAGGGGTGCCTCGTGGCTACACCTTC.

The chain combines TRBV3-1 (or the pseudogene TRBV3-2) with TRBJ1-1; the D gene is possibly TRBD1 (5 bases). CDR3 length: 14 amino acids. The V gene lost 1 base and the J gene lost 6 bases, with 12 bases spanning the gap. Germline V gene sequence: CDR1 LGHDT, CDR2 YNNKEL (reference sequence). CDR3 DNA sequence: TGTGCCAGCAGCCAAGGACGGGGGTGGCCTGAAGCTTTCTTT. Its translation: CASSQGRGWPEAFF.

The V call is TRBV6-6, the J call TRBJ1-1; D unclear. The V gene lost 0 bases and the J gene lost 2 bases, with 7 bases spanning the gap. The length of the CDR3 is 14 residues. Looked up from germline, CDR1 is MNHNY and CDR2 is SVGAGI (reference sequence). CDR3 DNA: TGTGCCAGCAGTTACTCGGAGTATAACACTGAAGCTTTCTTT. Residues: CASSYSEYNTEAFF.

This CDR3 reads CASSWAHRLNYGYTF. The CDR3, as DNA: TGTGCCAGCAGTTGGGCCCACCGCCTGAACTATGGCTACACCTTC. The rearrangement joins TRBV27 to TRBJ1-2, with unresolved D. The germline V gene encodes CDR1 MNHEY and CDR2 SMNVEV (reference sequence). The CDR3 covers 15 residues. Trimming left V 4 bases short and J 2 bases short, with 14 bases between.

V and J are TRBV5-1 and TRBJ1-4; 7 bases fit TRBD1. The germline V gene has CDR1 SGHRS and CDR2 YFSETQ. This CDR3 region has 14 residues. Trimming at V came to 4 bases and at J to 3 bases, leaving 3 bases not matched to a gene. The CDR3 reads CASSKDRSNEKLFF. DNA of the CDR3: TGCGCCAGCAGCAAGGACAGGTCTAATGAAAAACTGTTTTTT.

V usage is TRBV12-3 or TRBV12-4 and J usage is TRBJ1-2; a possible D gene is TRBD1 (5 bases). V lost 5 bases and J lost 3, with 10 bases in between. The CDR3 covers 13 residues. The CDR3 here is CASSQGRDYGYTF. In DNA, the CDR3 is TGTGCCAGCAGTCAGGGTCGAGACTATGGCTACACCTTC.

The chain recombines TRBV14 with TRBJ2-1; 10 bases fit TRBD2. The germline CDR1 and CDR2 sequences are SGHDN and FVKESK. The length of the CDR3 is 17 residues. V dropped 2 bases and J dropped 6; count of bases not matched to a gene: 10. The CDR3 loop reads CASSQFPLGTSANEQFF. The CDR3 nucleotides are TGTGCCAGCAGCCAATTTCCGTTGGGGACTAGCGCCAATGAGCAGTTCTTC.

V is TRBV18 and J is TRBJ2-1, with D unclear. From germline, CDR1 is KGHSH and CDR2 LQKENI. The CDR3 has 13 amino acids. Trimming stripped 4 bases from V and 5 bases from J, with 9 bases between. The CDR3 reads CASSRVADNEQFF. Written as DNA, the CDR3 is TGTGCCAGCTCACGTGTGGCAGACAATGAGCAGTTCTTC.

V usage is TRBV6-5 and J usage is TRBJ1-5; D is possibly TRBD1 (6 bases). The CDR3 extends over 13 amino acids. Trimming cost V 5 bases and J 3 bases, with 8 bases left between them. From germline, CDR1 is MNHEY and CDR2 SVGAGI. The CDR3 DNA sequence: TGTGCCAGCAGTCGGGACACCAATCAGCCCCAGCATTTT. Its protein product is CASSRDTNQPQHF.

The chain combines TRBV2 with TRBJ1-5; 7 nucleotides line up with TRBD1. The CDR3 has 14 amino acids. Germline V gene lookup returns CDR1 SNHLY and CDR2 FYNNEI. V trimming: 5 bases; J trimming: 6 bases; junction bases outside the gene matches: 7. The CDR3 loop is CASSTGQAGQPQHF. The CDR3 region has the DNA TGTGCCAGCAGTACCGGACAGGCCGGTCAGCCCCAGCATTTT.

DNA of the CDR3: TGCGCCAGCAGCTTAAGACAGACCTCTGATGAAAAACTGTTTTTT. Encoded protein: CASSLRQTSDEKLFF. The chain has TRBV5-1 and TRBJ1-4; tentative D call: TRBD1 (5 bases). This CDR3 is built from 15 residues. CDR1 is SGHRS and CDR2 is YFSETQ in the germline V gene. Trimming took 2 bases from V and 6 from J, leaving 14 bases between them.

This chain links TRBV18 with TRBJ2-1; 11 bases align to TRBD2. CDR1 is KGHSH and CDR2 is LQKENI in the germline V gene. J was trimmed by 9 bases and V by 3 bases; bases with no gene match: 13. The CDR3 loop spans 17 amino acids. The CDR3: CASSPPTIAGGPAEQFF. CDR3 bases: TGTGCCAGCTCACCCCCAACCATAGCGGGGGGGCCCGCTGAGCAGTTCTTC.

V and J are TRBV13 and TRBJ1-6; 9 nucleotides agree with TRBD1. With 6 bases clipped from V and 6 bases from J, the junction kept 3 bases outside the gene matches. Germline-derived CDR1 and CDR2 are PRHDT and FYEKMQ (reference sequence). The CDR3 has 14 residues. The CDR3 loop is CASRRTGANSPLHF. Here the CDR3 DNA reads TGTGCCAGCAGACGGACAGGGGCTAATTCACCCCTCCACTTT.

The chain combines TRBV6-4 with TRBJ2-5, with TRBD2 matching 9 bases. CDR1 MRHNA and CDR2 SNTAGT come from the germline V gene. The CDR3 covers 14 residues. V shed 3 bases and J 1 base; nucleotides not matched to a gene: 0. As DNA, the CDR3 is TGTGCCAGCAGTGAGCGGGGGGGCCAAGAGACCCAGTACTTC. This gives the protein CASSERGGQETQYF.